The next 30 T cell receptor beta chains were all read from a single sample in a study of blood T cell repertoires in COVID-19 (TCRdb year 2020). Receptor libraries were prepared by the immunoSEQ multiplex PCR assay. TCRdb stores this immuneACCESS table with in-frame sequences only. Part of the clones is absent; in the studies checked, under half of the shortfall reflects unresolved V genes, and no reason is known for the rest. The sample table lists roughly 250,000 clones, approximately 90% of them with a count of one. The ten largest account for over 3.5% of the sample. The sample consisted of peripheral blood. All receptors derive from a woman in her thirties or forties with acute or convalescent COVID-19.

The chain couples TRBV4-1 to TRBJ2-7, with D unresolved. This CDR3 has 15 amino acids. From germline, CDR1 is MGHRA and CDR2 YSYEKL. V dropped 0 bases and J dropped 3 bases, with 12 bases sitting between them. CDR3 sequence (DNA): TGCGCCAGCAGCCAAGAGGAGAGTCTTTTCTACGAGCAGTACGTC. This translates into CASSQEESLFYEQYV.

The chain has TRBV19 and TRBJ1-1, with a weak D call TRBD1 (5 bases). This CDR3 region has 16 residues. Germline values: CDR1 LNHDA, CDR2 SQIVND (reference sequence). V dropped 1 base and J dropped 2 bases, with 14 bases sitting between them. The CDR3: CASSIGNRILNTEAFF. As DNA, the CDR3 is TGTGCCAGTAGTATAGGGAACAGGATCCTAAACACTGAAGCTTTCTTT.

The CDR3 loop reads CASSQQGSNTEAFF. The CDR3 DNA is TGTGCCAGCAGTCAACAGGGTTCGAACACTGAAGCTTTCTTT. The chain carries TRBV2 and TRBJ1-1, with D possibly matching TRBD1 (6 bases). CDR1 SNHLY and CDR2 FYNNEI come from the germline V gene. V was cut by 5 bases and J by 1 base, with 11 bases left in between. This CDR3 spans 14 amino acids.

The J gene is TRBJ2-5, the V gene TRBV4-1; 10 bases line up with TRBD2. Germline V gene sequence: CDR1 MGHRA, CDR2 YSYEKL. This CDR3 contains 17 residues. The V gene end was trimmed by 0 bases and the J gene end by 5 bases; junction bases not matched to a gene: 9. The CDR3 DNA sequence: TGCGCCAGCAGCCAAGACGGGCTAGCGGGGGATCGGGAGACCCAGTACTTC. Encoded protein: CASSQDGLAGDRETQYF.

The rearrangement links TRBV9 to TRBJ1-2; tentative D call: TRBD1 (6 bases). The CDR3 is made up of 16 amino acids. V dropped 0 bases and J dropped 4 bases, with 16 bases sitting between them. Per the germline V gene, CDR1 is SGDLS and CDR2 is YYNGEE. CDR3 nucleotides: TGTGCCAGCAGCGTAGTGCACAGGGAATCCGGCTATGGCTACACCTTC. This codes for CASSVVHRESGYGYTF.

The chain employs TRBV6-5 and TRBJ2-2; 9 bases align to TRBD1. The ends lost 6 bases at V and 4 bases at J; junction bases unmatched: 6. The germline V gene has CDR1 MNHEY and CDR2 SVGAGI. The CDR3 covers 15 residues. DNA of the CDR3: TGTGCCAGCAGCCGGACAGGGGTCATCACCGGGGAGCTGTTTTTT. The encoded protein is CASSRTGVITGELFF.

The chain joins TRBV5-1 to TRBJ1-2, with D unresolved. The length of the CDR3 is 14 residues. The V gene lost 5 bases and the J gene lost 1 base, with 12 bases spanning the gap. Germline V lookup: CDR1 SGHRS, CDR2 YFSETQ. The CDR3, as DNA: TGCGCCAGCAGAGAGAGGGCGGTTAACTATGGCTACACCTTC. Translated: CASRERAVNYGYTF.

The chain uses TRBV11-1 and TRBJ2-5; D may be TRBD1 (5 bases). The ends were cut back, 1 base at V and 1 base at J, with 10 bases in the middle. The CDR3 loop spans 15 amino acids. Germline V CDR1 and CDR2: SGHAT, FQDESV (reference sequence). CDR3 protein: CASSLGWQGQETQYF. In DNA, the CDR3 is TGTGCCAGCAGCTTAGGGTGGCAGGGCCAAGAGACCCAGTACTTC.

The gene calls are TRBV2 and TRBJ2-7, with TRBD1 identical over 10 bases. CDR3 length: 12 residues. Germline V gene sequence: CDR1 SNHLY, CDR2 FYNNEI. Unmatched junction bases numbered 3, after V lost 8 bases and J lost 5 bases. For the CDR3, the DNA is TGTGCCAGCCTGGGGACAGGGGACGAGCAGTACGTC. It is translated as CASLGTGDEQYV.

The chain joins TRBV7-8 to TRBJ2-6; tentative D call: TRBD2 (5 bases). The germline V and J ends were trimmed by 1 base and 4 bases, with 8 bases remaining between them. Germline loops: CDR1 SGHVS, CDR2 FQNEAQ. This CDR3 contains 15 residues. The CDR3 loop is CASSLEGEGANVLTF. The DNA for the CDR3 is TGTGCCAGCAGCTTAGAGGGAGAGGGGGCCAACGTCCTGACTTTC.

The rearrangement uses TRBV7-7 and TRBJ2-3; TRBD1 is a possible D gene (5 bases). The germline V and J ends were trimmed by 3 bases and 1 base, with 8 bases remaining between them. The germline gives CDR1 SSHAT, CDR2 FNYEAQ (reference sequence). The length of the CDR3 is 14 residues. The CDR3: CASSLTARTDTQYF. CDR3 sequence (DNA): TGTGCCAGCAGCTTGACAGCTCGCACAGATACGCAGTATTTT.

This chain uses TRBV6-5 with TRBJ1-2, with 9 positions matching TRBD1. This CDR3 is 14 amino acids long. J lost 8 bases, V lost 0 bases, and 4 bases had no gene match. Germline values: CDR1 MNHEY, CDR2 SVGAGI. The chain's CDR3 is CASSYSTTGGGYTF. The CDR3, as DNA: TGTGCCAGCAGTTACTCGACAACAGGGGGCGGCTACACCTTC.

The chain carries TRBV10-3 and TRBJ2-2; no clear D gene. Germline V gene sequence: CDR1 ENHRY, CDR2 SYGVKD. The CDR3 consists of 13 residues. Trimming cost V 7 bases and J 1 base, with 7 bases left between them. CDR3 in DNA: TGTGCCATCATGCTAGGGAACACCGGGGAGCTGTTTTTT. It specifies CAIMLGNTGELFF.

The genes are TRBV5-1 and TRBJ1-6; D gene ambiguous. V was shortened by 4 bases and J by 9 bases, with 17 bases between the two germline ends. There are 15 residues in the CDR3. Germline assignment: CDR1 SGHRS and CDR2 YFSETQ. The CDR3 region is CASSVTPEVRSPLHF. CDR3 coding DNA: TGCGCCAGCAGCGTCACACCGGAGGTACGTTCACCCCTCCACTTT.

The chain joins TRBV27 to TRBJ1-2, with 7 bases aligning to TRBD1. CDR1 and CDR2 (germline): MNHEY, SMNVEV (reference sequence). The CDR3 loop spans 13 amino acids. Trimming removed 5 bases from V and 8 bases from J; junction bases left unmatched: 8. The CDR3: CASSRDRASGYTF. The CDR3 DNA is TGTGCCAGCAGTCGAGACAGGGCAAGCGGCTACACCTTC.

CDR3 bases: TGCGCCAGCAGCCAAGGGGACAACCACCAAGAGACCCAGTACTTC. Amino acids: CASSQGDNHQETQYF. The chain carries TRBV4-1 and TRBJ2-5; a weak D match, TRBD1 (6 bases). The V end lost 1 base, the J end lost 0 bases, and 9 bases lay between the germline ends. Germline CDR1 and CDR2: MGHRA and YSYEKL. The CDR3 spans 15 residues.

The chain combines TRBV28 with TRBJ1-5; TRBD1 is a possible D gene (5 bases). The CDR3 is made up of 16 amino acids. Trimming removed 6 bases from V and 0 bases from J, with 15 bases in between. Germline-derived CDR1 and CDR2 are MDHEN and SYDVKM. CDR3 coding DNA: TGTGCCAGCAGCCGTGACAGTCTATTTAGCAATCAGCCCCAGCATTTT. The encoded protein is CASSRDSLFSNQPQHF.

The chain links TRBV7-2 to TRBJ1-1; D unclear. Germline values: CDR1 SGHTA, CDR2 FQGNSA. The CDR3 spans 13 residues. V lost 4 bases, J lost 10 bases, and 16 bases lay in between. The CDR3 coding sequence is TGTGCCAGCAGCTCGACCACAGACCGACGAGCTTTCTTT. As protein: CASSSTTDRRAFF.

The J gene is TRBJ1-5, the V gene TRBV19; D is undetermined. Germline loops: CDR1 LNHDA, CDR2 SQIVND (reference sequence). The germline V and J ends were trimmed by 5 bases and 7 bases, with 18 bases remaining between them. CDR3 length: 15 residues. The CDR3 sequence: CASSPHGGVGQPQHF. The CDR3 DNA is TGTGCCAGTAGTCCCCATGGCGGGGTAGGCCAGCCCCAGCATTTT.

The chain uses TRBV5-1 and TRBJ2-3; TRBD2 matches 8 bases. CDR1 and CDR2 (germline): SGHRS, YFSETQ. J gave up 2 bases and V 6 bases, and 5 bases lay outside the gene matches. The CDR3 extends over 14 amino acids. This CDR3 is CASNSGGVTDTQYF. In DNA form, the CDR3 reads TGCGCCAGCAACAGCGGGGGAGTCACAGATACGCAGTATTTT.

V usage is TRBV5-6 and J usage is TRBJ1-3; D is uncertain. The CDR3 sequence is 15 residues long. Trimming shortened V by 2 bases and J by 0 bases, and 9 bases separated the two germline ends. CDR1 is SGHDT and CDR2 is YYEEEE in the germline V gene. The CDR3 region is CASSFHSNSGNTIYF. For the CDR3, the DNA is TGTGCCAGCAGCTTTCACAGCAACTCTGGAAACACCATATATTTT. Drawing the rest from reference TRBV5-6 and TRBJ1-3, the complete variable domain is DAGVTQSPTHLIKTRGQQVTLRCSPKSGHDTVSWYQQALGQGPQFIFQYYEEEERQRGNFPDRFSGHQFPNYSSELNVNALLLGDSALYLCASSFHSNSGNTIYFGEGSWLTVV.

The rearrangement joins TRBV27 to TRBJ1-1, with D possibly matching TRBD1 (6 bases). CDR3 length: 16 amino acids. The ends were cut back, 4 bases at V and 0 bases at J, with 15 bases in the middle. Per the germline V gene, CDR1 is MNHEY and CDR2 is SMNVEV (reference sequence). The CDR3 is CASSWFQGTMNTEAFF. The CDR3 DNA is TGTGCCAGCAGTTGGTTCCAGGGGACTATGAACACTGAAGCTTTCTTT.

The V call is TRBV28, the J call TRBJ1-2; 7 bases match TRBD1. The germline V gene has CDR1 MDHEN and CDR2 SYDVKM. The length of the CDR3 is 14 residues. Unmatched junction bases numbered 11, after V lost 6 bases and J lost 7 bases. CDR3 in DNA: TGTGCCAGCAGGGTAAATAGAGCAGGGGGTGGCTACACCTTC. Protein product: CASRVNRAGGGYTF.

This chain joins TRBV4-2 and TRBJ1-5; D call uncertain. The CDR3 has 15 amino acids. The ends were cut back, 0 bases at V and 0 bases at J, with 6 bases in the middle. CDR1 and CDR2 from the germline V gene are LGHNA and YNFKEQ. The CDR3 DNA is TGTGCCAGCAGCCAAGATCCTATTAGCAATCAGCCCCAGCATTTT. It specifies CASSQDPISNQPQHF.

The gene calls are TRBV6-4 and TRBJ2-1; possibly TRBD2 for D (6 bases). Trimming removed 1 base from V and 7 bases from J, with 11 bases in between. This CDR3 has 14 amino acids. Germline loops: CDR1 MRHNA, CDR2 SNTAGT. CDR3 sequence: CASSDLAEGNEQFF. The CDR3 nucleotides are TGTGCCAGCAGTGACTTGGCGGAGGGGAATGAGCAGTTCTTC.

V is TRBV29-1 and J is TRBJ1-2, with D uncertain. The germline V gene has CDR1 SQVTM and CDR2 ANQGSEA. The CDR3 sequence is 13 residues long. V was trimmed by 0 bases and J by 7 bases, leaving 12 bases between them. This chain's CDR3 is CSVEDRGSGGYTF. CDR3 in DNA: TGCAGCGTTGAAGATCGGGGATCCGGTGGCTACACCTTC.

This clone appeared once. This rearrangement joins TRBV4-1 to TRBJ2-1, with TRBD1 matching over 7 bases. CDR3 length equals 12 residues. Germline V CDR1 and CDR2: MGHRA, YSYEKL. Trimming removed 4 bases from V and 9 bases from J; junction bases left unmatched: 3. CDR3 sequence: CASSLGTAEQFF. The CDR3 region has the DNA TGCGCCAGCAGCCTAGGGACAGCTGAGCAGTTCTTC.

V is TRBV11-3 and J is TRBJ2-3, with 8 bases identical to TRBD2. V trimming: 3 bases; J trimming: 0 bases; junction bases outside the gene matches: 8. CDR1 and CDR2 from the germline V gene are SGHNT and YENEEA. This CDR3 is built from 17 residues. The CDR3 bases are TGTGCCAGCAGCTTGTCCTATAGCGGGACTAGCACAGATACGCAGTATTTT. It translates to CASSLSYSGTSTDTQYF.

The chain combines TRBV7-2 with TRBJ2-1; 9 bases align to TRBD2. Unmatched junction bases numbered 5, after V lost 1 base and J lost 10 bases. Looked up from germline, CDR1 is SGHTA and CDR2 is FQGNSA. CDR3 length: 14 amino acids. The CDR3 sequence: CASSLVPSGAEQFF. CDR3 sequence (DNA): TGTGCCAGCAGCTTAGTCCCTAGCGGGGCAGAGCAGTTCTTC.

This chain links TRBV6-2 or TRBV6-3 with TRBJ1-5; possibly TRBD1 for D (6 bases). The CDR3 covers 16 residues. Germline V lookup: CDR1 MNHEY, CDR2 SVGEGT. V was cut by 2 bases and J by 0 bases, with 11 bases left in between. This chain's CDR3 is CASSYDRTPSNQPQHF. DNA of the CDR3: TGTGCCAGCAGTTACGACAGGACACCTAGCAATCAGCCCCAGCATTTT.